Below, 22 T cell receptor beta chains from the same sample are listed, as sequenced in a study of T cell repertoires in cytomegalovirus infection. No cognate antigen is known for these TCRs. TCRdb reprocessed the reads with MiXCR, giving one entry per CDR3 protein. The sample holds about 130,000 distinct CDR3 sequences; 20% to 30% are singletons and the top ten take about 37%. The source material was PBMCs, sequenced either directly or after in vitro stimulation (not recorded which). These receptors all stem from a human donor in good health (CMV status not recorded). Some clones in this sample may be carry-over from other donors' samples.

This clonotype appeared a few times. CDR3 sequence (DNA): TGTGCCAGCAGCTTTCCGAGCTCCTACGAGCAGTACTTC. The encoded protein is CASSFPSSYEQYF. This chain uses TRBV12-3 or TRBV12-4 with TRBJ2-7; no firm D call. The V end was cut by 6 bases, the J end by 0 bases, with 9 bases between. CDR3 size: 13 residues.

This rearrangement joins TRBV30 to TRBJ2-3; no reliable D call. The germline V gene has CDR1 GTSNPN and CDR2 SVGIG (reference sequence). V lost 0 bases and J lost 0, with 4 bases in between. The CDR3 totals 13 residues. In DNA, the CDR3 is TGTGCCTGGAGTGTAGCTAGCACAGATACGCAGTATTTT. Translating gives CAWSVASTDTQYF.

V usage is TRBV4-3 and J usage is TRBJ2-1; D is undetermined. Looked up from germline, CDR1 is LGHNA and CDR2 is YSLEER. V was trimmed by 0 bases and J by 9 bases, leaving 18 bases between them. The CDR3 has 16 residues. The CDR3 coding sequence is TGCGCCAGCAGCCAAGATTACTACGCGTCCTACGGTGAGCAGTTCTTC. It encodes CASSQDYYASYGEQFF.

The V gene is TRBV12-3 or TRBV12-4, the J gene TRBJ2-4; 7 nucleotides match TRBD2. The CDR3 is made up of 14 amino acids. Unmatched junction bases numbered 3, after V lost 3 bases and J lost 4 bases. The chain's CDR3 is CASSFGTIKNIQYF. Written as DNA, the CDR3 is TGTGCCAGCAGTTTCGGGACTATTAAAAACATTCAGTACTTC.

This clonotype was counted only a few times. This chain uses TRBV5-4 with TRBJ2-1; 9 positions match TRBD2. CDR1 and CDR2 from the germline V gene are SGHNT and YYREEE (reference sequence). The CDR3 runs to 15 residues. With 5 bases clipped from V and 4 bases from J, the junction kept 7 bases outside the gene matches. The CDR3 sequence: CASRPTAGGYNEQFF. As DNA, the CDR3 is TGTGCCAGCAGACCCACTGCGGGAGGGTACAATGAGCAGTTCTTC.

This clonotype was seen a handful of times. The V call is TRBV7-2, the J call TRBJ2-5; weak D call: TRBD1 (5 bases). Germline V gene data show CDR1 as SGHTA and CDR2 as FQGNSA. The CDR3 is 13 amino acids. V was pared by 0 bases and J by 3 bases, with 5 bases between. The CDR3 DNA is TGTGCCAGCAGCTTAGCGACAGAAGAGACCCAGTACTTC. This translates into CASSLATEETQYF. The full variable domain, rest sourced from reference TRBV7-2 and TRBJ2-5, is GAGVSQSPSNKVTEKGKDVELRCDPISGHTALYWYRQSLGQGLEFLIYFQGNSAPDKSGLPSDRFSAERTGGSVSTLTIQRTQQEDSAVYLCASSLATEETQYFGPGTRLLVL.

Only a few counts were recorded for this clonotype. The chain recombines TRBV5-4 with TRBJ2-7; TRBD1 matches at 9 bases. Per the germline V gene, CDR1 is SGHNT and CDR2 is YYREEE (reference sequence). This CDR3 spans 14 amino acids. With 4 bases clipped from V and 4 bases from J, the junction kept 6 bases outside the gene matches. The CDR3: CASSVTGGGYEQYF. For the CDR3, the DNA is TGTGCCAGCAGCGTGACAGGGGGGGGATACGAGCAGTACTTC.

V gene TRBV5-4 combines with J gene TRBJ1-1; 10 positions agree with TRBD1. Germline trimming cut 4 bases from V and 1 base from J; bases unmatched to any gene: 4. The CDR3 consists of 15 residues. Looked up from germline, CDR1 is SGHNT and CDR2 is YYREEE (reference sequence). CDR3 nucleotides: TGTGCCAGCAGCATACGGGACAGGGGGAACACTGAAGCTTTCTTT. Protein: CASSIRDRGNTEAFF.

The genes are TRBV7-2 and TRBJ2-1; D may match TRBD1 or TRBD2 (5 bases each). V gave up 5 bases and J gave up 6 bases, with 23 bases separating them. Germline V lookup: CDR1 SGHTA, CDR2 FQGNSA. This CDR3 is 17 amino acids long. The CDR3 spells CASSPPVGTPSSNEQFF. The CDR3 nucleotides read TGTGCCAGCAGCCCCCCTGTCGGGACCCCGAGCTCCAATGAGCAGTTCTTC.

This clonotype was picked up a small number of times. The rearrangement joins TRBV7-2 to TRBJ1-5, with 7 bases fitting TRBD1. The germline CDR1 and CDR2 sequences are SGHTA and FQGNSA. V lost 5 bases, J lost 0 bases, and 7 bases stayed unmatched. The CDR3 is 16 amino acids. In DNA form, the CDR3 reads TGTGCCAGCAGCGTAACCGGGACAGATAGCAATCAGCCCCAGCATTTT. This encodes CASSVTGTDSNQPQHF.

This sequence joins TRBV6-1 and TRBJ1-1; 10 bases match TRBD1. The CDR3 loop spans 14 amino acids. V trimming: 6 bases; J trimming: 4 bases; junction bases outside the gene matches: 5. The germline V gene encodes CDR1 MNHNS and CDR2 SASEGT. Written as DNA, the CDR3 is TGTGCCAGCAGGAGACAGGGGGCGAGCACTGAAGCTTTCTTT. Translation: CASRRQGASTEAFF.

The rearrangement uses TRBV7-2 and TRBJ1-5; D gene unclear. The V end lost 4 bases, the J end lost 3 bases, and 16 bases lay between the germline ends. The germline V gene has CDR1 SGHTA and CDR2 FQGNSA. The CDR3 extends over 16 amino acids. The CDR3 protein is CASSSPGIGPNQPQHF. CDR3 bases: TGTGCCAGCAGCTCACCCGGCATAGGACCCAATCAGCCCCAGCATTTT.

This clonotype was picked up one time. This may stem from a read error, because a much larger clone lies one nucleotide away. Likely a read error: the CDR3 ends without its conserved phenylalanine or tryptophan. J is TRBJ2-1 and V is TRBV7-2; 9 bases agree with TRBD2. Germline loops: CDR1 SGHTA, CDR2 FQGNSA. Trimming took 6 bases from V and 3 from J; bases not matched to a gene: 6. The CDR3 covers 15 residues. This chain's CDR3 is CASSVSGSGYNEQFL. The CDR3 DNA reads TGTGCCAGCAGTGTTAGCGGGAGCGGCTACAATGAGCAGTTCTTA.

The genes are TRBV11-2 and TRBJ2-5; D call uncertain. CDR1 SGHAT and CDR2 FQNNGV come from the germline V gene. V dropped 4 bases and J dropped 0 bases, with 12 bases sitting between them. The CDR3 runs to 15 residues. The CDR3 region is CASSSRFWNQETQYF. The CDR3 DNA reads as TGTGCCAGCAGCTCCCGTTTTTGGAACCAAGAGACCCAGTACTTC.

J is TRBJ2-3 and V is TRBV27, with 14 bases aligning to TRBD2. The V segment lost 6 bases and the J segment 1 base; nucleotides outside the gene matches: 6. Germline-derived CDR1 and CDR2 are MNHEY and SMNVEV (reference sequence). The CDR3 has 17 amino acids. The CDR3: CASSPWGLAGGTDTQYF. DNA of the CDR3: TGTGCCAGCAGCCCTTGGGGACTAGCGGGGGGCACAGATACGCAGTATTTT.

This clonotype was observed a handful of times. This rearrangement joins TRBV5-4 to TRBJ2-5; the match to TRBD1 covers 9 bases. Germline trimming cut 2 bases from V and 5 bases from J; bases unmatched to any gene: 4. Germline assignment: CDR1 SGHNT and CDR2 YYREEE (reference sequence). The CDR3 is made up of 14 amino acids. This CDR3 is CASSLQGAVETQYF. CDR3 nucleotide sequence: TGTGCCAGCAGCTTACAGGGGGCAGTGGAGACCCAGTACTTC.

This clonotype was counted at least ten times. The genes are TRBV7-8 and TRBJ1-4, with 8 bases identical to TRBD1. The germline V gene encodes CDR1 SGHVS and CDR2 FQNEAQ. The CDR3 sequence is 15 residues long. V lost 4 bases and J lost 4; bases outside the gene matches: 5. As DNA, the CDR3 is TGTGCCAGCAGCTCGGGGACAGGACTTAATGAAAAACTGTTTTTT. Its translation: CASSSGTGLNEKLFF. Together with reference TRBV7-8 and TRBJ1-4, the CDR3 gives the full variable domain: GAGVSQSPRYKVAKRGQDVALRCDPISGHVSLFWYQQALGQGPEFLTYFQNEAQLDKSGLPSDRFFAERPEGSVSTLKIQRTQQEDSAVYLCASSSGTGLNEKLFFGSGTQLSVL.

This clonotype occurred many times. J is TRBJ2-1 and V is TRBV6-1, with TRBD1 as a possible D gene (6 bases). CDR3 length: 15 residues. Trimming took 7 bases from V and 2 from J, leaving 15 bases between them. Germline-derived CDR1 and CDR2 are MNHNS and SASEGT. The CDR3 coding sequence is TGTGCCAGCAACCCTACATCAGGGGCCTACAATGAGCAGTTCTTC. Protein sequence: CASNPTSGAYNEQFF.

The chain has TRBV29-1 and TRBJ1-2; D remains unclear. Germline V gene sequence: CDR1 SQVTM, CDR2 ANQGSEA. V lost 2 bases, J lost 2 bases, and 12 bases lay in between. The CDR3 consists of 14 residues. The CDR3 region has the DNA TGCAGCGTTGAATCGTTCGGGATCAACTATGGCTACACCTTC. Its protein is CSVESFGINYGYTF.

The chain combines TRBV30 with TRBJ1-1, with a tentative D call TRBD1 (6 bases). This CDR3 contains 19 residues. Between the trimmed V and J ends, which lost 1 base and 1 base, there was a span of 25 bases. Germline lookup yields CDR1 GTSNPN and CDR2 SVGIG (reference sequence). CDR3 sequence reads: CAWSEPPRAGAYGNTEAFF. The CDR3 nucleotides are TGTGCCTGGAGTGAGCCCCCGCGCGCGGGGGCCTACGGGAACACTGAAGCTTTCTTT.

CDR3 sequence: CASSDTLNTEAFF. DNA for the CDR3: TGTGCCAGCAGCGACACCCTGAACACTGAAGCTTTCTTT. V and J are TRBV28 and TRBJ1-1; unclear D gene. The V and J ends lost 6 bases and 0 bases respectively, with 8 bases between them. The germline V gene has CDR1 MDHEN and CDR2 SYDVKM. This CDR3 region has 13 residues.

The table lists this clonotype with a few counts. This rearrangement joins TRBV15 to TRBJ1-5; D gene uncertain. Between the trimmed V and J ends, which lost 1 base and 1 base, there was a span of 5 bases. This CDR3 spans 14 amino acids. Germline CDR1 is LNHNV and CDR2 is YYDKDF (reference sequence). CDR3 in DNA: TGTGCCACCAGCAGAGGCTGGAGCAATCAGCCCCAGCATTTT. This gives the protein CATSRGWSNQPQHF.